Below, 10 T cell receptor beta chains from the same sample are listed, as sequenced in a study of shared clonotypes between healthy human individuals. Method: immunoSEQ multiplex PCR; TCRdb's copy keeps in-frame clones and lacks some. The sample gives a few million clones, approximately 90% of which show up once; more than 0.35% is in the top ten. Sequences were obtained from naive CD4+ T cells from PBMCs. The subset was: CD45RA+ positively selected. The receptors stem from a young man in good health. Some clones in this sample may be carry-over from other donors' samples.

The rearrangement joins TRBV6-6 to TRBJ1-5; D possibly corresponds to TRBD1 (5 bases). Germline-derived CDR1 and CDR2 are MNHNY and SVGAGI (reference sequence). Between the trimmed V and J ends, which lost 7 bases and 2 bases, there was a span of 18 bases. The length of the CDR3 is 16 residues. DNA for the CDR3: TGTGCCAGCACAAACGGGGGTCTGAGAGGCAATCAGCCCCAGCATTTT. Its translation is CASTNGGLRGNQPQHF.

The genes are TRBV18 and TRBJ1-4; 7 bases line up with TRBD1. Germline trimming cut 5 bases from V and 7 bases from J; bases unmatched to any gene: 7. The germline gives CDR1 KGHSH, CDR2 LQKENI. The CDR3 loop spans 14 amino acids. CDR3 bases: TGTGCCAGCTCATCAGCAGACAGGGCTGAAAAACTGTTTTTT. It is translated as CASSSADRAEKLFF.

The CDR3 loop is CASSLAEGGSHEQFF. Written as DNA, the CDR3 is TGTGCCAGCAGCTTAGCCGAAGGGGGGTCACATGAGCAGTTCTTC. This chain connects TRBV7-9 to TRBJ2-1; either TRBD1 or TRBD2 may fit D (6 bases each). Germline CDR1 reads SEHNR; CDR2 reads FQNEAQ (reference sequence). The CDR3 covers 15 residues. V was cut by 0 bases and J by 8 bases, with 14 bases left in between.

The genes are TRBV7-9 and TRBJ2-1; D gene unclear. Trimming took off 3 bases at V and 10 bases at J, with 7 bases between the two ends. Germline CDR1 is SEHNR and CDR2 is FQNEAQ (reference sequence). CDR3 length equals 11 residues. In nucleotides, the CDR3 is TGTGCCAGCAGCTTCGCCGGGGAGCAGTTCTTC. This codes for CASSFAGEQFF.

This chain connects TRBV4-2 to TRBJ2-3; D assignment may be TRBD1 or TRBD2 (5 bases each). The CDR3 contains 17 residues. V was shortened by 3 bases and J by 2 bases, with 18 bases between the two germline ends. Looked up from germline, CDR1 is LGHNA and CDR2 is YNFKEQ. The CDR3 protein is CASSQGQAEALTDTQYF. CDR3 coding DNA: TGTGCCAGCAGCCAGGGGCAAGCGGAGGCCCTCACAGATACGCAGTATTTT.

This clone was recorded once. The chain combines TRBV27 with TRBJ1-2; 8 bases are a match to TRBD1. This CDR3 contains 13 residues. Germline trimming cut 6 bases from V and 4 bases from J; bases unmatched to any gene: 4. Per germline, CDR1 MNHEY and CDR2 SMNVEV (reference sequence). The CDR3 DNA sequence: TGTGCCAGCAGCCGCGGACAGGGCTATGGCTACACCTTC. It specifies CASSRGQGYGYTF.

V gene TRBV10-3 combines with J gene TRBJ1-5, with D unresolved. V was pared by 2 bases and J by 6 bases, with 14 bases between. Germline V CDR1 and CDR2: ENHRY, SYGVKD. CDR3 length equals 15 residues. CDR3 in DNA: TGTGCCATCAGTGAGACCGAGTTGGGCAGTCAGCCCCAGCATTTT. Translated: CAISETELGSQPQHF.

This clone was observed once. V usage is TRBV5-4 and J usage is TRBJ2-7; 7 positions agree with TRBD2. Germline CDR1 SGHNT, CDR2 YYREEE (reference sequence). With V trimmed by 7 bases and J by 2 bases, 12 bases remained unmatched. The CDR3 is 15 residues long. The CDR3 is CASGTQGLPTYEQYF. The CDR3 DNA reads as TGTGCCAGCGGCACCCAGGGACTACCGACCTACGAGCAGTACTTC.

As regards this clone: This sample includes further DNA sequences coding for the same CDR3. This chain links TRBV20-1 with TRBJ2-7, with D possibly matching TRBD1 (6 bases). V dropped 5 bases and J dropped 2 bases, with 7 bases sitting between them. Per the germline V gene, CDR1 is DFQATT and CDR2 is SNEGSKA (reference sequence). The CDR3 has 11 residues. CDR3 bases: TGCAGTGCTGGACAGACCTACGAGCAGTACTTC. It specifies CSAGQTYEQYF.

The chain employs TRBV4-3 and TRBJ2-1; D is unresolved. CDR1 is LGHNA, CDR2 YSLEER, per germline. V lost 1 base to trimming and J lost 14 bases, with 9 bases between them. This CDR3 spans 11 amino acids. The CDR3 coding sequence is TGCGCCAGCAGCCAAGGATCCCACAAGTTCTTC. Protein sequence: CASSQGSHKFF.